These 24 T cell receptor beta chains share one sample of origin, sequenced in a study of cytomegalovirus exposure and HLA in healthy donors listed by TCRdb under 2017. Library creation used the immunoSEQ multiplex PCR assay. The table was pulled from immuneACCESS by TCRdb, which kept in-frame rearrangements only. Such tables lose some clones; where checked, under half of the loss comes from unresolved V genes, and the rest has no known cause. The sample profile shows some 78,000 clones; 90% to 97% of them were found once. About 1.6% of the sample is taken by the ten largest. The sample comprised PBMCs. These receptors were obtained from a man in his late teens or twenties in good health and CMV-seropositive.

The V call is TRBV27, the J call TRBJ2-2; 9 nucleotides match TRBD2. V dropped 5 bases and J dropped 6; count of bases not matched to a gene: 13. The CDR3 is 17 residues long. From germline, CDR1 is MNHEY and CDR2 SMNVEV (reference sequence). CDR3 region: CASSEEAGGRSAGELFF. CDR3 bases: TGTGCCAGCAGTGAAGAGGCGGGAGGGAGATCCGCCGGGGAGCTGTTTTTT.

This chain joins TRBV6-1 and TRBJ1-2, with unresolved D. The germline gives CDR1 MNHNS, CDR2 SASEGT. This CDR3 is built from 13 residues. Trimming cost V 6 bases and J 7 bases, with 15 bases left between them. The CDR3 coding sequence is TGTGCCAGCAGGGCCACGGGGATAAGTGGCTACACCTTC. This encodes CASRATGISGYTF.

This sequence joins TRBV5-1 and TRBJ2-1; possibly TRBD2 for D (7 bases). Germline V gives CDR1 SGHRS, CDR2 YFSETQ. Between the trimmed V and J ends, which lost 3 bases and 4 bases, there was a span of 14 bases. This CDR3 contains 15 residues. CDR3: CASSSRGGPYNEQFF. CDR3 sequence (DNA): TGCGCCAGCAGCTCGAGGGGGGGCCCGTACAATGAGCAGTTCTTC.

The chain has TRBV19 and TRBJ1-2; D gene unclear. The V gene's germline CDR1 is LNHDA and CDR2 SQIVND (reference sequence). V lost 10 bases, J lost 3 bases, and 21 bases lay in between. The CDR3 consists of 15 residues. CDR3 in DNA: TGTGCCACCCCCGCGGGTCCCATCGATTACTATGGCTACACCTTC. It encodes CATPAGPIDYYGYTF.

The chain couples TRBV6-1 to TRBJ1-1, with 9 bases matching TRBD1. Unmatched junction bases numbered 17, after V lost 5 bases and J lost 13 bases. The CDR3 consists of 15 residues. Germline V CDR1 and CDR2: MNHNS, SASEGT. This CDR3 is CASSPIQGANGRVFF. The CDR3 region has the DNA TGTGCCAGCAGTCCAATACAGGGGGCTAATGGACGAGTTTTCTTT.

The chain employs TRBV5-6 and TRBJ2-5; D call uncertain. CDR3 size: 15 residues. The germline gives CDR1 SGHDT, CDR2 YYEEEE. V lost 0 bases and J lost 5, with 14 bases in between. CDR3 DNA sequence: TGTGCCAGCAGCTTGGGTTCCGGCGGTTACGAGACCCAGTACTTC. It translates to CASSLGSGGYETQYF.

A single count supports this clone. CDR3: CASSASLTGIETLHF. The CDR3 DNA follows: TGTGCCAGCAGCGCAAGCCTGACAGGGATTGAAACCCTCCACTTT. V gene TRBV11-2 combines with J gene TRBJ1-6; 7 nucleotides agree with TRBD1. CDR1 SGHAT and CDR2 FQNNGV come from the germline V gene. The CDR3 extends over 15 amino acids. Trimming removed 5 bases from V and 14 bases from J; junction bases left unmatched: 15.

V gene TRBV4-1 combines with J gene TRBJ2-7, with 8 bases lining up with TRBD2. Trimming at V came to 1 base and at J to 4 bases, leaving 6 bases not matched to a gene. Germline V gene sequence: CDR1 MGHRA, CDR2 YSYEKL. The CDR3 runs to 15 residues. CDR3 protein: CASSQGAGVVYEQYF. As DNA, the CDR3 is TGCGCCAGCAGCCAAGGAGCGGGAGTAGTTTACGAGCAGTACTTC.

The rearrangement links TRBV6-6 to TRBJ1-1, with a possible D match to TRBD1 (5 bases). The germline V and J ends were trimmed by 5 bases and 3 bases, with 7 bases remaining between them. Germline lookup yields CDR1 MNHNY and CDR2 SVGAGI (reference sequence). The length of the CDR3 is 12 residues. The CDR3 here is CASSKGHTEAFF. For the CDR3, the DNA is TGTGCCAGCAGTAAGGGGCACACTGAAGCTTTCTTT.

The chain combines TRBV2 with TRBJ1-1, with TRBD1 matching over 7 bases. Looked up from germline, CDR1 is SNHLY and CDR2 is FYNNEI. This CDR3 comprises 17 residues. The trim removed 4 bases at V and 2 bases at J, leaving 13 bases unmatched. In DNA, the CDR3 is TGTGCCAGCAGTGTTCTCCTATCGGGACAGCCTAACACTGAAGCTTTCTTT. Translated, it gives CASSVLLSGQPNTEAFF.

Sample share makes this clone medium-sized. This rearrangement joins TRBV10-1 to TRBJ2-7; 7 bases are a match to TRBD1. This CDR3 is built from 14 residues. Germline assignment: CDR1 WNHNN and CDR2 SYGVQD (reference sequence). J gave up 5 bases and V 0 bases, and 4 bases lay outside the gene matches. The CDR3 region is CASSESGQGDEQYF. The CDR3 DNA sequence: TGCGCCAGCAGTGAGTCTGGGCAGGGGGACGAGCAGTACTTC.

In its sample, this clone was seen once. V usage is TRBV29-1 and J usage is TRBJ2-3, with D perhaps matching TRBD2 (6 bases). This CDR3 spans 13 amino acids. The V gene's germline CDR1 is SQVTM and CDR2 ANQGSEA. The V gene lost 3 bases and the J gene lost 10 bases, with 17 bases spanning the gap. This CDR3 is CSVEVGSWPAQYF. CDR3 DNA sequence: TGCAGCGTTGAGGTCGGGAGTTGGCCTGCGCAGTATTTT.

The V call is TRBV5-1, the J call TRBJ1-2; D perhaps matches TRBD1 (6 bases). Germline CDR1 SGHRS, CDR2 YFSETQ. CDR3 length: 13 residues. V was trimmed by 0 bases and J by 6 bases, leaving 9 bases between them. The chain's CDR3 is CASSLAGDNGYTF. The CDR3, as DNA: TGCGCCAGCAGCTTGGCCGGGGACAATGGCTACACCTTC.

This chain links TRBV19 with TRBJ1-5; no reliable D call. The CDR3 runs 11 residues. The V gene's germline CDR1 is LNHDA and CDR2 SQIVND (reference sequence). Trimming took off 5 bases at V and 9 bases at J, with 8 bases between the two ends. DNA for the CDR3: TGTGCCAGTAGTTCCCCCGGGCCCCAGCATTTT. It yields the protein CASSSPGPQHF.

The gene calls are TRBV27 and TRBJ2-2; D is perhaps TRBD1 (5 bases). V was trimmed by 5 bases and J by 8 bases, leaving 24 bases between them. CDR3 size: 17 residues. Per the germline V gene, CDR1 is MNHEY and CDR2 is SMNVEV (reference sequence). The CDR3 DNA follows: TGTGCCAGCAGTCTGAATCCCCGGTACAGGCATCTGGGGGAGCTGTTTTTT. Encoded protein: CASSLNPRYRHLGELFF.

This chain uses TRBV11-2 with TRBJ2-7; 14 nucleotides line up with TRBD2. V lost 5 bases and J lost 4; bases outside the gene matches: 13. Germline assignment: CDR1 SGHAT and CDR2 FQNNGV. This CDR3 spans 18 amino acids. The CDR3 DNA follows: TGTGCCAGCAGCCTGGGACTAGCGGGAGACCCTCTCCAATACGAGCAGTACTTC. It specifies CASSLGLAGDPLQYEQYF.

This rearrangement joins TRBV11-2 to TRBJ2-1, with TRBD2 as a possible D gene (5 bases). Germline loops: CDR1 SGHAT, CDR2 FQNNGV. The CDR3 has 15 residues. V was clipped by 5 bases and J by 6 bases, with 17 bases between them. This chain's CDR3 is CASSILGRIRNEQFF. The CDR3 region has the DNA TGTGCCAGCAGCATCTTGGGGAGAATCCGCAATGAGCAGTTCTTC.

The genes are TRBV5-6 and TRBJ2-3, with 7 bases matching TRBD1. Germline V gene data show CDR1 as SGHDT and CDR2 as YYEEEE. The V segment lost 1 base and the J segment 6 bases; nucleotides outside the gene matches: 5. This CDR3 contains 14 residues. As DNA, the CDR3 is TGTGCCAGCAGCTTGAGACAGGGAAGCGATACGCAGTATTTT. Translating it yields CASSLRQGSDTQYF.

The chain links TRBV25-1 to TRBJ2-1; 7 nucleotides agree with TRBD2. Germline values: CDR1 MGHDK, CDR2 SYGVNS. The J segment lost 1 base and the V segment lost 4 bases, leaving 4 bases of the junction unmatched. This CDR3 contains 15 residues. The CDR3 is CASSGAGASYNEQFF. CDR3 DNA: TGTGCCAGCAGTGGTGCGGGAGCGTCCTACAATGAGCAGTTCTTC. The full variable domain, rest sourced from reference TRBV25-1 and TRBJ2-1, is EADIYQTPRYLVIGTGKKITLECSQTMGHDKMYWYQQDPGMELHLIHYSYGVNSTEKGDLSSESTVSRIRTEHFPLTLESARPSHTSQYLCASSGAGASYNEQFFGPGTRLTVL.

V is TRBV25-1 and J is TRBJ1-5; D ambiguous. This CDR3 has 14 residues. V shed 6 bases and J shed 2 bases, with 11 bases lying between them. Germline V gives CDR1 MGHDK, CDR2 SYGVNS. CDR3 in amino acids: CASSAYGGNQPQHF. CDR3 sequence (DNA): TGTGCCAGCAGCGCTTACGGGGGCAATCAGCCCCAGCATTTT.

The chain links TRBV11-2 to TRBJ2-7; D is perhaps TRBD1 (5 bases). Per germline, CDR1 SGHAT and CDR2 FQNNGV. This CDR3 contains 13 residues. V lost 3 bases and J 3 bases, leaving 9 bases between the germline ends. DNA for the CDR3: TGTGCCAGCAGCTTCCAGGGTTACTACGAGCAGTACTTC. It codes for CASSFQGYYEQYF.

The rearrangement links TRBV11-3 to TRBJ2-1, with 11 nucleotides matching TRBD2. After removal of 4 bases from V and 5 bases from J, the junction contained 10 bases not matched to a gene. CDR1 SGHNT and CDR2 YENEEA come from the germline V gene. This CDR3 contains 17 residues. CDR3: CASSWGEATSGNNEQFF. The CDR3 bases are TGTGCCAGCAGCTGGGGGGAAGCGACTAGCGGGAACAATGAGCAGTTCTTC.

J is TRBJ1-2 and V is TRBV4-1; 8 bases agree with TRBD1. With 2 bases clipped from V and 2 bases from J, the junction kept 7 bases outside the gene matches. Germline CDR1 MGHRA, CDR2 YSYEKL. This CDR3 has 16 amino acids. The CDR3 loop reads CASSQFFTGGNYGYTF. CDR3 coding DNA: TGCGCCAGCAGCCAATTCTTTACAGGGGGAAACTATGGCTACACCTTC.

This clone was picked up one time. The V gene is TRBV7-9, the J gene TRBJ2-1, with a tentative D call TRBD2 (6 bases). CDR1 is SEHNR and CDR2 is FQNEAQ in the germline V gene (reference sequence). Trimming left V 7 bases short and J 6 bases short, with 22 bases between. This CDR3 is built from 16 residues. This chain's CDR3 is CASIDPPGAAVNEQFF. The DNA of the CDR3 is TGTGCCAGCATCGACCCGCCGGGAGCCGCCGTCAATGAGCAGTTCTTC.